Listed below are T cell receptor beta chains from one sample, sequenced in a study of blood T cell repertoires in COVID-19. TCRdb's table, derived via immunoSEQ multiplex PCR, lists solely in-frame clones and lacks some. The sample shows 250,000 to 300,000 clones, approximately 80% of them seen only once. Sequencing was performed on peripheral blood. Receptors were obtained from a woman aged 55-70 years with active or convalescent COVID-19. Both conserved end residues are part of each CDR3. Fields, in order: D gene, V gene, clone size, J gene, CDR3 protein, CDR3 DNA. The D gene is left open where the match is weak. Size is omitted from some rows. Given values are once, few, many or a class for expanded clones.

d_gene: TRBD1
v_gene: TRBV6-4
abundance: few
j_gene: TRBJ2-5
CDR3aa: CASNGGQGSETQYF
CDR3nt: TGTGCCAGCAACGGGGGACAGGGGTCCGAGACCCAGTACTTC

d_gene: .
v_gene: TRBV19
abundance: many
j_gene: TRBJ1-5
CDR3aa: CASSPGRAPGQPQHF
CDR3nt: TGTGCCAGTAGTCCTGGCAGGGCCCCGGGTCAGCCCCAGCATTTT

d_gene: .
v_gene: TRBV12-5
abundance: .
j_gene: TRBJ2-7
CDR3aa: CASGFTDGAYEQYF
CDR3nt: TGTGCTAGTGGTTTCACCGACGGAGCCTACGAGCAGTACTTC

d_gene: TRBD2
v_gene: TRBV9
abundance: .
j_gene: TRBJ2-2
CDR3aa: CASSVGLVSATTGELFF
CDR3nt: TGTGCCAGCAGCGTTGGACTAGTCAGCGCGACCACCGGGGAGCTGTTTTTT

d_gene: TRBD1
v_gene: TRBV4-1
abundance: .
j_gene: TRBJ2-1
CDR3aa: CASSQEAQGSYNEQFF
CDR3nt: TGCGCCAGCAGCCAAGAGGCACAGGGGAGTTACAATGAGCAGTTCTTC

d_gene: TRBD1
v_gene: TRBV6-6
abundance: few
j_gene: TRBJ1-1
CDR3aa: CASRITGENTEAFF
CDR3nt: TGTGCCAGCAGGATAACAGGGGAGAACACTGAAGCTTTCTTT

d_gene: TRBD1
v_gene: TRBV27
abundance: .
j_gene: TRBJ1-2
CDR3aa: CASSLSQGAGSGYTF
CDR3nt: TGTGCCAGCAGTTTAAGTCAGGGGGCGGGGAGTGGCTACACCTTC

d_gene: TRBD1
v_gene: TRBV7-2
abundance: .
j_gene: TRBJ1-1
CDR3aa: CASSLGQGSDTEAFF
CDR3nt: TGTGCCAGCAGCTTAGGACAGGGGTCGGACACTGAAGCTTTCTTT

d_gene: .
v_gene: TRBV9
abundance: .
j_gene: TRBJ1-2
CDR3aa: CASSPQGTTRGYTF
CDR3nt: TGTGCCAGCAGCCCCCAGGGAACTACGAGGGGCTACACCTTC

d_gene: TRBD2
v_gene: TRBV30
abundance: .
j_gene: TRBJ2-7
CDR3aa: CAWSVRSSGGGYEQYF
CDR3nt: TGTGCCTGGAGTGTACGGTCTAGCGGGGGGGGTTACGAGCAGTACTTC

d_gene: TRBD1
v_gene: TRBV6-5
abundance: .
j_gene: TRBJ2-1
CDR3aa: CASSYRDRVRNEQFF
CDR3nt: TGTGCCAGCAGTTACCGGGACAGGGTACGCAATGAGCAGTTCTTC

d_gene: .
v_gene: TRBV7-2
abundance: .
j_gene: TRBJ2-7
CDR3aa: CASSLTYEQYF
CDR3nt: TGTGCCAGCAGCCTTACTTACGAGCAGTACTTC

d_gene: TRBD2
v_gene: TRBV19
abundance: once
j_gene: TRBJ2-3
CDR3aa: CASRRDYSTDTQYF
CDR3nt: TGTGCCAGTAGGCGGGACTACAGCACAGATACGCAGTATTTT

d_gene: TRBD2
v_gene: TRBV9
abundance: .
j_gene: TRBJ2-1
CDR3aa: CASSVESGGREQFF
CDR3nt: TGTGCCAGCAGCGTAGAAAGCGGGGGAAGGGAGCAGTTCTTC

d_gene: TRBD2
v_gene: TRBV6-6
abundance: .
j_gene: TRBJ2-2
CDR3aa: CASSRTSGPKGELFF
CDR3nt: TGTGCCAGCAGTAGGACTAGCGGGCCCAAGGGGGAGCTGTTTTTT

d_gene: TRBD1
v_gene: TRBV7-3
abundance: once
j_gene: TRBJ2-1
CDR3aa: CASSLIRGQGLNEQFF
CDR3nt: TGTGCCAGCAGCTTAATTAGGGGACAGGGACTCAATGAGCAGTTCTTC

d_gene: .
v_gene: TRBV6-5
abundance: .
j_gene: TRBJ2-1
CDR3aa: CASRSTGYNEQFF
CDR3nt: TGTGCCAGCAGATCAACAGGGTACAATGAGCAGTTCTTC

d_gene: .
v_gene: TRBV7-8
abundance: once
j_gene: TRBJ2-5
CDR3aa: CASSLRGRETQYF
CDR3nt: TGTGCCAGCAGTCTGCGGGGGCGGGAGACCCAGTACTTC

d_gene: .
v_gene: TRBV6-1
abundance: .
j_gene: TRBJ1-1
CDR3aa: CASSEPGHGNTEAFF
CDR3nt: TGTGCCAGCAGTGAGCCGGGACATGGGAACACTGAAGCTTTCTTT

d_gene: .
v_gene: TRBV7-7
abundance: .
j_gene: TRBJ1-1
CDR3aa: CASSLSQSGEAFF
CDR3nt: TGTGCTAGCAGCTTAAGTCAGAGCGGTGAAGCTTTCTTT

d_gene: TRBD1
v_gene: TRBV18
abundance: once
j_gene: TRBJ1-2
CDR3aa: CASSPGRGNYGYTF
CDR3nt: TGTGCCAGCTCACCGGGCAGGGGGAACTATGGCTACACCTTC

d_gene: TRBD1
v_gene: TRBV7-8
abundance: .
j_gene: TRBJ1-5
CDR3aa: CASSFSGQGAEPQHF
CDR3nt: TGTGCCAGCAGCTTTTCGGGACAGGGGGCTGAGCCCCAGCATTTT

d_gene: TRBD2
v_gene: TRBV2
abundance: .
j_gene: TRBJ2-1
CDR3aa: CAKMPGLAGGRINEQFF
CDR3nt: TGTGCCAAGATGCCGGGACTAGCGGGGGGGCGAATCAATGAGCAGTTCTTC

d_gene: TRBD1
v_gene: TRBV7-9
abundance: .
j_gene: TRBJ2-7
CDR3aa: CASSPRDRGSYEQYF
CDR3nt: TGTGCCAGCAGCCCCCGGGACAGGGGCTCCTACGAGCAGTACTTC

d_gene: .
v_gene: TRBV19
abundance: .
j_gene: TRBJ1-3
CDR3aa: CASSITGSGNTIYF
CDR3nt: TGTGCCAGTAGTATCACCGGGTCTGGAAACACCATATATTTT

d_gene: TRBD2
v_gene: TRBV23-1
abundance: .
j_gene: TRBJ2-3
CDR3aa: CASSQVAGTSTDTQYF
CDR3nt: TGCGCCAGCAGTCAAGTAGCGGGCACTAGCACAGATACGCAGTATTTT

d_gene: TRBD1
v_gene: TRBV5-6
abundance: .
j_gene: TRBJ2-5
CDR3aa: CASSQGQGGETQYF
CDR3nt: TGTGCCAGCAGCCAGGGACAGGGCGGTGAGACCCAGTACTTC

d_gene: .
v_gene: TRBV24-1
abundance: once
j_gene: TRBJ2-2
CDR3aa: CATSDGPSGGFSTGELFF
CDR3nt: TGTGCCACCAGTGATGGCCCCTCAGGGGGGTTTTCAACCGGGGAGCTGTTTTTT

d_gene: TRBD1
v_gene: TRBV18
abundance: .
j_gene: TRBJ1-5
CDR3aa: CASSPTGAANQPQHF
CDR3nt: TGTGCCAGCTCTCCTACAGGGGCCGCAAATCAGCCCCAGCATTTT

d_gene: .
v_gene: TRBV6-5
abundance: .
j_gene: TRBJ1-5
CDR3aa: CASSYAGVSNQPQHF
CDR3nt: TGTGCCAGCAGTTACGCCGGGGTCAGCAATCAGCCCCAGCATTTT

d_gene: TRBD2
v_gene: TRBV14
abundance: .
j_gene: TRBJ2-1
CDR3aa: CASSPLGKRGGSNEQFF
CDR3nt: TGTGCCAGCAGCCCCCTGGGTAAGCGGGGGGGCAGCAATGAGCAGTTCTTC

d_gene: .
v_gene: TRBV29-1
abundance: .
j_gene: TRBJ2-7
CDR3aa: CSAARSSYEQYF
CDR3nt: TGCAGCGCCGCCCGGAGCTCCTACGAGCAGTACTTC

d_gene: .
v_gene: TRBV19
abundance: few
j_gene: TRBJ1-5
CDR3aa: CASSNQEQGNQPQHF
CDR3nt: TGTGCCAGTAGTAACCAGGAACAGGGCAATCAGCCCCAGCATTTT